What follows are 12 T cell receptor beta chains derived from one specimen sequenced in a study of beta chain features in type 1 diabetes. Overall study results and limits: Shorter TCRB CDR3s, moderately but significantly so, marked every one of the four CD4+ subsets in Type 1 diabetes patients.

The isolated RNA, all of it, was reverse transcribed, so expressed TCRB transcripts were what got sequenced. Only in-frame clones appear in the TCRdb table, and some are missing; sequencing was by immunoSEQ multiplex PCR. The sample holds more than 55,000 clones, about 50% seen once. No antigens are known for them. The sample comprised Tregs from blood. These receptors all come from a woman in her thirties or forties with type 1 diabetes.

The chain links TRBV7-2 to TRBJ2-7; a possible D gene is TRBD1 (6 bases). V lost 1 base and J 4 bases, leaving 11 bases between the germline ends. CDR1 SGHTA and CDR2 FQGNSA come from the germline V gene. The CDR3 runs 14 residues. CDR3 in DNA: TGTGCCAGCAGCTTAGGGGGCAGGGGTTACGAGCAGTACTTC. The encoded protein is CASSLGGRGYEQYF.

The chain employs TRBV4-3 and TRBJ1-2; no reliable D call. The germline V gene encodes CDR1 LGHNA and CDR2 YSLEER. V lost 4 bases to trimming and J lost 8 bases, with 11 bases between them. The CDR3 spans 12 residues. The CDR3 sequence: CASSPGVGGYTF. DNA of the CDR3: TGCGCCAGCAGCCCCGGGGTAGGGGGCTACACCTTC.

This chain connects TRBV10-3 to TRBJ2-7; no reliable D call. This CDR3 is 11 amino acids long. Germline lookup yields CDR1 ENHRY and CDR2 SYGVKD. Trimming stripped 10 bases from V and 2 bases from J, with 9 bases between. The CDR3 region has the DNA TGTGCCACCGGGTTGCCCTACGAGCAGTACTTC. This gives the protein CATGLPYEQYF.

The rearrangement joins TRBV30 to TRBJ1-2, with D tentatively TRBD1 (5 bases). Trimming shortened V by 0 bases and J by 6 bases, and 14 bases separated the two germline ends. The CDR3 runs to 14 residues. Germline V lookup: CDR1 GTSNPN, CDR2 SVGIG (reference sequence). The CDR3 DNA is TGTGCCTGGAGTGTAATGATCCGGGGGAATGGCTACACCTTC. Protein: CAWSVMIRGNGYTF.

The chain combines TRBV28 with TRBJ2-1, with 10 nucleotides matching TRBD1. Germline CDR1 reads MDHEN; CDR2 reads SYDVKM. Losses at the gene ends were 5 bases for V and 15 bases for J; bases not matched to a gene: 10. This CDR3 has 13 amino acids. The CDR3: CASSTPFWDRGFF. DNA of the CDR3: TGTGCCAGCAGTACCCCTTTCTGGGACAGGGGGTTCTTC.

The chain employs TRBV2 and TRBJ2-7, with 10 bases aligning to TRBD1. The CDR3 spans 14 residues. The V segment lost 4 bases and the J segment 2 bases; nucleotides outside the gene matches: 2. Germline values: CDR1 SNHLY, CDR2 FYNNEI. The CDR3 DNA is TGTGCCAGCAGTGGACAGGGGGCCACCTACGAGCAGTACTTC. It codes for CASSGQGATYEQYF.

The V call is TRBV5-1, the J call TRBJ2-3, with 12 bases that match TRBD1. J was trimmed by 2 bases and V by 4 bases; bases with no gene match: 2. The CDR3 consists of 15 residues. Germline V gives CDR1 SGHRS, CDR2 YFSETQ. The DNA for the CDR3 is TGCGCCAGCAGCGGGACAGGGGGCTCCACAGATACGCAGTATTTT. Its protein is CASSGTGGSTDTQYF.

This clone appeared a few times. V usage is TRBV18 and J usage is TRBJ1-1; D call uncertain. The CDR3 consists of 12 residues. The germline V gene has CDR1 KGHSH and CDR2 LQKENI. Trimming removed 2 bases at V and 5 bases at J, with 6 bases between. CDR3 bases: TGTGCCAGCTCACCAGGGCTGACTGAAGCTTTCTTT. As protein: CASSPGLTEAFF.

V is TRBV5-1 and J is TRBJ2-1; 8 positions match TRBD2. Germline V CDR1 and CDR2: SGHRS, YFSETQ. V lost 3 bases and J lost 6; bases outside the gene matches: 2. This CDR3 has 13 residues. In DNA, the CDR3 is TGCGCCAGCAGCTGGGGGACTAGCAATGAGCAGTTCTTC. Protein sequence: CASSWGTSNEQFF.

This clone was seen only a few times. V and J are TRBV7-3 and TRBJ2-1, with TRBD2 as a possible D gene (7 bases). This CDR3 has 15 amino acids. The germline CDR1 and CDR2 sequences are SGHTA and FQGTGA. V dropped 2 bases and J dropped 10 bases, with 18 bases sitting between them. CDR3 region: CASSLQWGGLSEQFF. The DNA for the CDR3 is TGTGCCAGCAGCTTACAGTGGGGGGGCCTCAGCGAGCAGTTCTTC. Full variable domain (remainder filled in from reference TRBV7-3 and TRBJ2-1): GAGVSQTPSNKVTEKGKYVELRCDPISGHTALYWYRQSLGQGPEFLIYFQGTGAADDSGLPNDRFFAVRPEGSVSTLKIQRTERGDSAVYLCASSLQWGGLSEQFFGPGTRLTVL.

This chain connects TRBV18 to TRBJ1-5; tentatively, D is TRBD1 (6 bases). Trimming removed 5 bases at V and 5 bases at J, with 10 bases between. CDR1 is KGHSH and CDR2 is LQKENI in the germline V gene. This CDR3 is 13 amino acids long. The CDR3 nucleotides read TGTGCCAGCTCATACAGGGCCGATCAGCCCCAGCATTTT. Residues: CASSYRADQPQHF.

The chain uses TRBV2 and TRBJ2-7; the match to TRBD2 covers 7 bases. The CDR3 is 12 residues long. CDR1 SNHLY and CDR2 FYNNEI come from the germline V gene. The J segment lost 7 bases and the V segment lost 7 bases, leaving 7 bases of the junction unmatched. The CDR3 region has the DNA TGTGCCAGCACCGGGGATAGCGGGGAGCAGTACTTC. This codes for CASTGDSGEQYF.